This T cell receptor beta chain was observed in a study of cytomegalovirus exposure and HLA in healthy donors. The donors (healthy individuals) were bone marrow donors. This clone was counted only a few times. Its antigen remains unknown. 13 Jbeta primers and 60 Vbeta primers were used for the PCR. The method was immunoSEQ multiplex PCR; TCRdb's version includes in-frame clones alone and lacks a portion of them. The table shows about 140,000 clones, with around two thirds occurring only once. Points from the study as a whole: A later analysis linked a missense DCLRE1C variant to TCR beta V- and J-gene trimming.

Specimen: PBMCs. The origin of this receptor is a male donor in good health and CMV-seronegative.

CDR3 region: CASSLRGRAGRDYGYTF. The CDR3 DNA reads TGTGCCAGCAGCCTTCGAGGCCGGGCGGGGCGTGACTATGGCTACACCTTC. The chain joins TRBV7-2 to TRBJ1-2; possible D gene TRBD1, 5 bases. This CDR3 has 17 residues. V lost 5 bases to trimming and J lost 3 bases, with 22 bases between them. Germline assignment: CDR1 SGHTA and CDR2 FQGNSA.